Sequencing of this T cell receptor (beta chain) was carried out in a study of cytomegalovirus exposure and HLA in healthy donors. Researchers ran the PCR with 60 Vbeta and 13 Jbeta primers. Repertoires were generated with immunoSEQ multiplex PCR, while TCRdb's copy carries only in-frame clones and drops some. The data contain 150,000 to 200,000 clones, 80% to 90% of them singletons. V lost 4 bases to trimming and J lost 4 bases, with 16 bases between them. Looked up from germline, CDR1 is SGHVS and CDR2 is FQNEAQ. This CDR3 region has 15 residues. This chain links TRBV7-8 with TRBJ1-2, with no clear D. The specimen was PBMCs. This receptor was obtained from a man aged 35-49 years in good health and CMV-seropositive. The CDR3 here is CASSSSSTPIYGYTF. The CDR3 DNA sequence: TGTGCCAGCAGCTCTAGCTCCACACCTATCTATGGCTACACCTTC.